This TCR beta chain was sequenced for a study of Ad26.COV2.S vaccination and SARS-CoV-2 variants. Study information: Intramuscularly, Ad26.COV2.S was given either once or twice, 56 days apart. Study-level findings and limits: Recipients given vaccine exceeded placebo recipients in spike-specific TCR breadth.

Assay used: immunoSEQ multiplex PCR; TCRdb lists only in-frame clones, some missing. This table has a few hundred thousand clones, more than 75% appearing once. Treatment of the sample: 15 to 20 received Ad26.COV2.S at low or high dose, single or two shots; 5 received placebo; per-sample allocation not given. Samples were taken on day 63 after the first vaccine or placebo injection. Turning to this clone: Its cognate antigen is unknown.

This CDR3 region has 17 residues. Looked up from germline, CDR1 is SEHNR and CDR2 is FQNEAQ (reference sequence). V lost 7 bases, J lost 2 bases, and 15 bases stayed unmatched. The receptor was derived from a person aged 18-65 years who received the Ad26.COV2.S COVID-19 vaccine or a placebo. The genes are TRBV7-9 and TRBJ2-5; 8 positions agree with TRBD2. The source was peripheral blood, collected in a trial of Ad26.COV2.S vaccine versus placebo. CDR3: CASTPWGAGEGQETQYF. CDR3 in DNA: TGTGCCAGCACCCCATGGGGAGCGGGGGAAGGTCAAGAGACCCAGTACTTC.